Reported below is one T cell receptor beta chain. The antigen is not known. Terminally differentiated effector memory CD45RA+ cells were excluded from the naive CD8 cells, which were CD45RO-negative and positively selected for CCR7. Germline V CDR1 and CDR2: LNHDA, SQIVND (reference sequence). Trimming removed 4 bases from V and 4 bases from J; junction bases left unmatched: 2. The CDR3 spans 14 residues. The data derive from a study of shared clonotypes between healthy human individuals. Findings of the study overall: Read depth was anticipated to influence clonotype sharing among donors.

Assay used: immunoSEQ multiplex PCR; TCRdb lists only in-frame clones, some missing. The table shows approximately 2,200,000 clones, with about 93% occurring only once. Specimen: naive CD8+ T cells from PBMCs. This TCR came from a man between 18 and 29 years old in good health. Some clones in this sample may be carry-over from other donors' samples. The chain employs TRBV19 and TRBJ2-5; 11 nucleotides align to TRBD1. Here the CDR3 DNA reads TGTGCCAGTAGTAGGACAGGGGGCCGAGAGACCCAGTACTTC. This encodes CASSRTGGRETQYF.